Each of the 22 T cell receptor beta chains below was sequenced from the same sample in a study of blood T cell repertoires in COVID-19. TCRdb keeps only in-frame clones here, not all; method: immunoSEQ multiplex PCR. The sample includes under 200,000 clones, approximately 90% seen only once; the top ten take about 2%. Sequenced material: peripheral blood. The origin of the receptors is a man aged 18 to 29 with acute or convalescent COVID-19.

The rearrangement uses TRBV6-6 and TRBJ1-1, with TRBD1 as a possible D gene (5 bases). This CDR3 spans 14 amino acids. V lost 4 bases to trimming and J lost 7 bases, with 16 bases between them. Germline V lookup: CDR1 MNHNY, CDR2 SVGAGI (reference sequence). Here the CDR3 DNA reads TGTGCCAGCAGTTGGGCCCCTCGACAGATTGAAGCTTTCTTT. Protein: CASSWAPRQIEAFF.

This chain links TRBV2 with TRBJ1-2; 8 nucleotides match TRBD1. V gave up 4 bases and J gave up 8 bases; unmatched junction bases: 9. Germline V lookup: CDR1 SNHLY, CDR2 FYNNEI. The CDR3 runs 14 residues. This CDR3 is CASSGGQGAAGYTF. As DNA, the CDR3 is TGTGCCAGCAGTGGGGGGCAGGGGGCGGCCGGCTACACCTTC.

The rearrangement uses TRBV7-2 and TRBJ2-7, with D possibly TRBD2 on 6 matching bases. Germline V gene sequence: CDR1 SGHTA, CDR2 FQGNSA. The V and J ends lost 6 bases and 0 bases respectively, with 12 bases between them. This CDR3 contains 14 residues. The CDR3 coding sequence is TGTGCCAGCAGTAACCGGGGGAACTCCTACGAGCAGTACTTC. Translated: CASSNRGNSYEQYF.

The rearrangement uses TRBV5-1 and TRBJ1-3; TRBD1 aligns across 10 bases. With V trimmed by 3 bases and J by 0 bases, 0 bases remained unmatched. Germline loops: CDR1 SGHRS, CDR2 YFSETQ. This CDR3 has 15 amino acids. This CDR3 is CASSWDRGSGNTIYF. The DNA for the CDR3 is TGCGCCAGCAGCTGGGACAGGGGCTCTGGAAACACCATATATTTT.

This chain connects TRBV27 to TRBJ2-2, with TRBD1 as a possible D gene (6 bases). The germline gives CDR1 MNHEY, CDR2 SMNVEV (reference sequence). V was shortened by 6 bases and J by 0 bases, with 11 bases between the two germline ends. This CDR3 region has 15 residues. CDR3 sequence (DNA): TGTGCCAGCAGCACGCGGACAGCGAACACCGGGGAGCTGTTTTTT. Translated, it gives CASSTRTANTGELFF.

The chain carries TRBV9 and TRBJ2-7, with TRBD1 as a possible D gene (6 bases). Germline lookup yields CDR1 SGDLS and CDR2 YYNGEE. The CDR3 covers 14 residues. V lost 6 bases to trimming and J lost 4 bases, with 17 bases between them. CDR3 sequence reads: CASTLDSGEYEQYF. As DNA, the CDR3 is TGTGCCAGCACCTTAGACTCAGGGGAGTACGAGCAGTACTTC.

The chain uses TRBV27 and TRBJ1-2; TRBD1 might be the D (5 bases). The CDR3 extends over 14 amino acids. Germline CDR1 is MNHEY and CDR2 is SMNVEV (reference sequence). With 2 bases removed from V and 8 bases from J, the gap between germline ends came to 15 bases. CDR3 coding DNA: TGTGCCAGCAGTTTAATTTGGGGGGTAGGGGGCTACACCTTC. Protein product: CASSLIWGVGGYTF.

The rearrangement uses TRBV6-5 and TRBJ2-7; D remains unclear. Germline CDR1 MNHEY, CDR2 SVGAGI. CDR3 length: 15 residues. V was cut by 0 bases and J by 3 bases, with 12 bases left in between. CDR3 in DNA: TGTGCCAGCAGTTACTCTATAGGTAACAGCTACGAGCAGTACTTC. As protein: CASSYSIGNSYEQYF.

In its sample, this clone was seen once. The chain uses TRBV12-3 or TRBV12-4 and TRBJ2-7; no firm D call. The CDR3 contains 13 residues. Trimming removed 1 base at V and 3 bases at J, with 7 bases between. The CDR3 sequence: CASSLVRHYEQYF. The CDR3 nucleotides are TGTGCCAGCAGTTTAGTAAGACACTACGAGCAGTACTTC.

The CDR3 here is CASGGVTNEKLFF. The CDR3 DNA follows: TGTGCCAGCGGGGGGGTGACTAATGAAAAACTGTTTTTT. The chain has TRBV6-6 and TRBJ1-4; D may be TRBD1 (5 bases). Trimming took off 8 bases at V and 2 bases at J, with 9 bases between the two ends. Per germline, CDR1 MNHNY and CDR2 SVGAGI (reference sequence). The CDR3 is 13 residues long.

This chain connects TRBV25-1 to TRBJ1-6; D ambiguous. V was shortened by 5 bases and J by 8 bases, with 10 bases between the two germline ends. The germline V gene encodes CDR1 MGHDK and CDR2 SYGVNS. This CDR3 spans 13 amino acids. CDR3 region: CASSWRVDSPLHF. CDR3 DNA sequence: TGTGCCAGCAGTTGGCGGGTAGATTCACCCCTCCACTTT.

The V call is TRBV2, the J call TRBJ1-1; D is undetermined. Per the germline V gene, CDR1 is SNHLY and CDR2 is FYNNEI. Trimming took off 6 bases at V and 7 bases at J, with 15 bases between the two ends. There are 13 residues in the CDR3. The DNA of the CDR3 is TGTGCCAGCAGGGTCAAAGCGGCCCTTGAAGCTTTCTTT. Residues: CASRVKAALEAFF.

The chain joins TRBV19 to TRBJ1-5; 7 bases map to TRBD1. The germline V gene has CDR1 LNHDA and CDR2 SQIVND (reference sequence). The junction had 11 bases not matched to a gene; V was cut back by 4 bases and J by 2 bases. The CDR3 has 17 amino acids. The CDR3 DNA follows: TGTGCCAGTAGTACACTGACAGGGTCTCGAGGCAATCAGCCCCAGCATTTT. Residues: CASSTLTGSRGNQPQHF.

The V and J genes are TRBV9 and TRBJ2-5, with D possibly TRBD1 on 6 matching bases. Germline V gene data show CDR1 as SGDLS and CDR2 as YYNGEE. Trimming took off 3 bases at V and 0 bases at J, with 12 bases between the two ends. This CDR3 comprises 15 residues. CDR3 sequence (DNA): TGTGCCAGCAGCGCCTCCGCAGGGGACCAAGAGACCCAGTACTTC. Amino acid sequence: CASSASAGDQETQYF.

The chain has TRBV24-1 and TRBJ2-5; no clear D. The V gene's germline CDR1 is KGHDR and CDR2 SFDVKD. The CDR3 loop spans 14 amino acids. Trimming cost V 3 bases and J 7 bases, with 14 bases left between them. The CDR3 sequence: CATSDVGSLGTQYF. The CDR3 bases are TGTGCCACCAGTGATGTCGGGTCCTTAGGGACCCAGTACTTC.

This clone was detected only once. V is TRBV5-4 and J is TRBJ1-2, with D possibly TRBD1 on 5 matching bases. Germline CDR1 SGHNT, CDR2 YYREEE (reference sequence). The V and J ends lost 4 bases and 3 bases respectively, with 16 bases between them. This CDR3 region has 15 residues. DNA for the CDR3: TGTGCCAGCAGCCCCCCGGCAGGGATCCACTATGGCTACACCTTC. Translation gives CASSPPAGIHYGYTF.

To note about this clone: The junction differs from germline at one of its ends, possibly a read error. This chain links TRBV6-1 with TRBJ1-5, with D unresolved. Germline V gene sequence: CDR1 MNHNS, CDR2 SASEGT. The CDR3 runs to 13 residues. This CDR3 reads CASSEVGNQPQHF. The DNA of the CDR3 is TGTGCCAGTAGTGAAGTCGGCAATCAGCCCCAGCATTTT.

J is TRBJ1-1 and V is TRBV6-5; the D is unclear. The germline CDR1 and CDR2 sequences are MNHEY and SVGAGI. V lost 6 bases, J lost 1 base, and 15 bases lay in between. CDR3 length: 15 residues. The CDR3 nucleotides read TGTGCCAGCAGGGCTTACGGACTGGAGAACACTGAAGCTTTCTTT. This translates into CASRAYGLENTEAFF.

V usage is TRBV5-1 and J usage is TRBJ1-2, with 9 positions matching TRBD1. The CDR3 sequence is 13 residues long. Germline values: CDR1 SGHRS, CDR2 YFSETQ. V shed 3 bases, J shed 6 bases, and the junction held 3 bases outside the gene matches. CDR3 nucleotides: TGCGCCAGCAGCTGGGGACAGGGTGATGGCTACACCTTC. It translates to CASSWGQGDGYTF.

The chain has TRBV2 and TRBJ1-1; tentative D call: TRBD1 (5 bases). This CDR3 contains 15 residues. Trimming cost V 0 bases and J 8 bases, with 16 bases left between them. Germline-derived CDR1 and CDR2 are SNHLY and FYNNEI. The CDR3 reads CASSEALSGGSEAFF. The CDR3 DNA reads TGTGCCAGCAGTGAAGCCCTCAGCGGGGGATCAGAAGCTTTCTTT.

The rearrangement joins TRBV7-9 to TRBJ2-6; TRBD2 is a possible D gene (6 bases). This CDR3 is built from 16 residues. Germline assignment: CDR1 SEHNR and CDR2 FQNEAQ (reference sequence). Deletions cut 3 bases from V and 0 bases from J, with 9 bases between. CDR3 coding DNA: TGTGCCAGCAGCTTGGGACTGGACTCTGGGGCCAACGTCCTGACTTTC. This encodes CASSLGLDSGANVLTF.

The genes are TRBV19 and TRBJ2-1; 8 nucleotides match TRBD1. Trimming cost V 6 bases and J 3 bases; bases outside gene matches: 7. The CDR3 sequence is 15 residues long. From germline, CDR1 is LNHDA and CDR2 SQIVND (reference sequence). The CDR3 nucleotides read TGTGCCAGTAGGCGACAGGGGACCCACTACAATGAGCAGTTCTTC. Protein product: CASRRQGTHYNEQFF.